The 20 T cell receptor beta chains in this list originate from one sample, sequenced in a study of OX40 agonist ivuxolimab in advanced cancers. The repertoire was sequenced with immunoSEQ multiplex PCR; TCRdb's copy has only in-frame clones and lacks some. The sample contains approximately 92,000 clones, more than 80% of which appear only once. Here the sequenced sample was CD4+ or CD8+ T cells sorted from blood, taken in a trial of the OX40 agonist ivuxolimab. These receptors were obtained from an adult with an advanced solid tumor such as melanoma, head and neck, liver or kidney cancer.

The CDR3 reads CASSPSPGTGTYGYTF. CDR3 bases: TGTGCCAGTAGTCCGAGTCCCGGGACAGGGACCTATGGCTACACCTTC. The V call is TRBV19, the J call TRBJ1-2; 9 nucleotides line up with TRBD1. The V and J ends lost 5 bases and 4 bases, in that order; junction bases with no gene match: 11. CDR1 LNHDA and CDR2 SQIVND come from the germline V gene (reference sequence). The CDR3 is 16 residues long.

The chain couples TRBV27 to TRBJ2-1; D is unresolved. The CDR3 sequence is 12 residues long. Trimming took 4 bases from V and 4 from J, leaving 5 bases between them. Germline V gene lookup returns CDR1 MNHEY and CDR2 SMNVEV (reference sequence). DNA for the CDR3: TGTGCCAGCAGTTACGGTTACAATGAGCAGTTCTTC. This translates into CASSYGYNEQFF.

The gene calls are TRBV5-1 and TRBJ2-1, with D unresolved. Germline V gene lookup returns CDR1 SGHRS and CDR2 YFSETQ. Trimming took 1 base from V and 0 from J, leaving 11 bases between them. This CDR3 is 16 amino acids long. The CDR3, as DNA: TGCGCCAGCAGCTTGCACGATTCTGCCTCCTACAATGAGCAGTTCTTC. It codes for CASSLHDSASYNEQFF.

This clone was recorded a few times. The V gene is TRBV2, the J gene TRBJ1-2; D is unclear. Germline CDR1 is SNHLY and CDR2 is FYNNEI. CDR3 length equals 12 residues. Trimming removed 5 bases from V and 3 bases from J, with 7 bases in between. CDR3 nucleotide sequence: TGTGCCAGCAGTTCGACGGACTATGGCTACACCTTC. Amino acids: CASSSTDYGYTF.

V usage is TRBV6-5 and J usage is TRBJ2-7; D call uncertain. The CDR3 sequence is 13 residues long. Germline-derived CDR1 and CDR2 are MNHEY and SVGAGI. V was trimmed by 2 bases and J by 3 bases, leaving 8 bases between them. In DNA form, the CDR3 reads TGTGCCAGCAGTTACAAGGCCGGCTACGAGCAGTACTTC. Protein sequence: CASSYKAGYEQYF.

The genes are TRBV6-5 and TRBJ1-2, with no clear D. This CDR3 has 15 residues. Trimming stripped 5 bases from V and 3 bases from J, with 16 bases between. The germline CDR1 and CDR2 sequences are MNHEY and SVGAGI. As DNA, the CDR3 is TGTGCCAGCAGTCCCTATTCGACCGCGGACTATGGCTACACCTTC. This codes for CASSPYSTADYGYTF.

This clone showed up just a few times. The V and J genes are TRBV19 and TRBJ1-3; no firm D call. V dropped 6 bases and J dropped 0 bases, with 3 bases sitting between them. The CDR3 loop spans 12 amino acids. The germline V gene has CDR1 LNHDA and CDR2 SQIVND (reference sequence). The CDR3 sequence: CASRNSGNTIYF. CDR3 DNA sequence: TGTGCCAGTAGGAACTCTGGAAACACCATATATTTT.

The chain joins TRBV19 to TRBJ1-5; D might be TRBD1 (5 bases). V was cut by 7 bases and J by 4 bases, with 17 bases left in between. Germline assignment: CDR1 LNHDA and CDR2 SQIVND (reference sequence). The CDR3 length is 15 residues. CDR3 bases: TGTGCCAGTACCATCCTCCGGGGGGGAAATCAGCCCCAGCATTTT. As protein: CASTILRGGNQPQHF. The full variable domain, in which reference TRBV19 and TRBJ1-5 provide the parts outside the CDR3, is DGGITQSPKYLFRKEGQNVTLSCEQNLNHDAMYWYRQDPGQGLRLIYYSQIVNDFQKGDIAEGYSVSREKKESFPLTVTSAQKNPTAFYLCASTILRGGNQPQHFGDGTRLSIL.

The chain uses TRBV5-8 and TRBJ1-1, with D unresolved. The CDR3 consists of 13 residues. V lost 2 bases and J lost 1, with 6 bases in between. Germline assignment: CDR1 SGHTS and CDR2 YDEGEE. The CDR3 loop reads CASSFTANTEAFF. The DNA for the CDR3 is TGTGCCAGCAGCTTTACAGCGAACACTGAAGCTTTCTTT. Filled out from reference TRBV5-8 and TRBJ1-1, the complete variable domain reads EAGVTQSPTHLIKTRGQQATLRCSPISGHTSVYWYQQALGLGLQFLLWYDEGEERNRGNFPPRFSGRQFPNYSSELNVNALELEDSALYLCASSFTANTEAFFGQGTRLTVV.

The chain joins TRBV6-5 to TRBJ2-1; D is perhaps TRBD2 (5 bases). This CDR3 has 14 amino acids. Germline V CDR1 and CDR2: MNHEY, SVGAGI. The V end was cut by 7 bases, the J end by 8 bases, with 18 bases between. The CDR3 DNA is TGTGCCAGCATCGGGGTGGCTACCCAACATGAGCAGTTCTTC. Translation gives CASIGVATQHEQFF.

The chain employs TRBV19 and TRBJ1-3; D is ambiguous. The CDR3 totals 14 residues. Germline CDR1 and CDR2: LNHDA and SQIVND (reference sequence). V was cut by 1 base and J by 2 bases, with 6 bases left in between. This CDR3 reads CASSIVRTGNTIYF. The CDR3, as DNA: TGTGCCAGTAGTATAGTGCGGACTGGAAACACCATATATTTT.

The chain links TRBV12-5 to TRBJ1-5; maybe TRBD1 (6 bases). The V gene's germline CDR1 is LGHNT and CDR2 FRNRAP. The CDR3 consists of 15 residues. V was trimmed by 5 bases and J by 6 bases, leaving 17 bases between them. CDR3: CASGRSGGASQPQHF. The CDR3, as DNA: TGTGCTAGTGGTCGAAGCGGGGGGGCCAGTCAGCCCCAGCATTTT. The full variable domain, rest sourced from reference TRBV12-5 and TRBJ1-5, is DARVTQTPRHKVTEMGQEVTMRCQPILGHNTVFWYRQTMMQGLELLAYFRNRAPLDDSGMPKDRFSAEMPDATLATLKIQPSEPRDSAVYFCASGRSGGASQPQHFGDGTRLSIL.

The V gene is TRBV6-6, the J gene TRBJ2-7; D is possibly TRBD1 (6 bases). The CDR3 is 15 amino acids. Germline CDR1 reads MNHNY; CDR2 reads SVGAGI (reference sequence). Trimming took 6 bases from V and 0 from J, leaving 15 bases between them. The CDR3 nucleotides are TGTGCCAGCAGCCCCCAAGGGACACCCTCCTACGAGCAGTACTTC. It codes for CASSPQGTPSYEQYF.

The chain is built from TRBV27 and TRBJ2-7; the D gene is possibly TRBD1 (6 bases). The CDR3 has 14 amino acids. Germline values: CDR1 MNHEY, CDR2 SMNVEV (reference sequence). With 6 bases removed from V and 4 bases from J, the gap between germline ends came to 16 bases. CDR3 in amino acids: CASSPLGQYYEQYF. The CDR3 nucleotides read TGTGCCAGCAGCCCCCTGGGACAATATTACGAGCAGTACTTC.

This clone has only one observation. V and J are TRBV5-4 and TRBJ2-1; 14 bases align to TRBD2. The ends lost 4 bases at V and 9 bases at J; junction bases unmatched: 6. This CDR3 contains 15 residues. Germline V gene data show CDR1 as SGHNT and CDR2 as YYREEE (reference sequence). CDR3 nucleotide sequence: TGTGCCAGCAGCCCGACTAGCGGGGGGGAGGGTGAGCAGTTCTTC. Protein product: CASSPTSGGEGEQFF.

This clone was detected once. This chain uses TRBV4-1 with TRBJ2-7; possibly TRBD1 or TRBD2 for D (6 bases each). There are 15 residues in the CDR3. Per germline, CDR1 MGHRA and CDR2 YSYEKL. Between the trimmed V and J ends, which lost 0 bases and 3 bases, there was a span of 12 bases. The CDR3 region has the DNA TGCGCCAGCAGCCAAGATTGGGGGGCGGACTACGAGCAGTACTTC. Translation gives CASSQDWGADYEQYF.

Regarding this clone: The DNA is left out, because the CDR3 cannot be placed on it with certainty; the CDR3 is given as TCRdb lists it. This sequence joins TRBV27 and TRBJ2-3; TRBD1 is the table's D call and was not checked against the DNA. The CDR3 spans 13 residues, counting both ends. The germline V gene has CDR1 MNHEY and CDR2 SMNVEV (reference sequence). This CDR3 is CASSSSWPDTQYF.

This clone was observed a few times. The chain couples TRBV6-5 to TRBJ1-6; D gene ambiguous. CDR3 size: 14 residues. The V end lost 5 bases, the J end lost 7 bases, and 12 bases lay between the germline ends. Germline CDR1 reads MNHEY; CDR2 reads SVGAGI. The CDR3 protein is CASSRFVGNSPLHF. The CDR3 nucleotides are TGTGCCAGCAGTCGTTTCGTGGGGAATTCACCCCTCCACTTT.

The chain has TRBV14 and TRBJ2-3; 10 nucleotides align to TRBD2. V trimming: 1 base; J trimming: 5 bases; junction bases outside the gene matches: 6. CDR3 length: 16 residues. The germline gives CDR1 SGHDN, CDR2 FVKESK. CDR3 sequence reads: CASSQVLAGAGDTQYF. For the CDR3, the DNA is TGTGCCAGCAGCCAAGTCCTAGCGGGGGCAGGAGATACGCAGTATTTT.

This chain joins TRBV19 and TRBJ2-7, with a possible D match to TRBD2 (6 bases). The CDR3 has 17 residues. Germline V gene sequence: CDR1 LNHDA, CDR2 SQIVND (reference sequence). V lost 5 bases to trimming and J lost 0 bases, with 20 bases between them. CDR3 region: CASSRDLGGLSSYEQYF. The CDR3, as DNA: TGTGCCAGTAGTCGCGATCTCGGGGGTCTGAGCTCCTACGAGCAGTACTTC.